Listed below are T cell receptor beta chains from one sample, sequenced in a study of blood T cell repertoires in COVID-19. Assay: immunoSEQ multiplex PCR; the TCRdb copy retains only in-frame clones and omits some. The sample has around 150,000 clones; around 89% are singletons. The specimen sequenced was peripheral blood. These receptors originate from a human donor with COVID-19, enrolled during active disease. The donor label of this sample is uncertain. Each CDR3 is given with its conserved first and last residue. Each record gives: D gene, clone size, J gene, V gene, CDR3 DNA, CDR3 protein. D genes are given only for firm matches. Only part of the rows carry a size: once, few, many, or a class if the clone is expanded.

d_call: .
clone_size: .
j_call: TRBJ1-3
v_call: TRBV10-3
cdr3_nt: TGTGCCATCCAAACAGGAGAAGGAAACACCATATATTTT
cdr3_aa: CAIQTGEGNTIYF

d_call: .
clone_size: once
j_call: TRBJ1-5
v_call: TRBV20-1
cdr3_nt: TGCAGTGCTAGTCCAGGGGACTATAGCAATCAGCCCCGGCATTTT
cdr3_aa: CSASPGDYSNQPRHF

d_call: .
clone_size: .
j_call: TRBJ2-7
v_call: TRBV11-2
cdr3_nt: TGTGCCAGCAGCTTAAGGGACATGACCTACGAGCAGTACTTC
cdr3_aa: CASSLRDMTYEQYF

d_call: .
clone_size: once
j_call: TRBJ2-5
v_call: TRBV5-4
cdr3_nt: TGTGCCAGCAGACCCGGACTCGACCAAGAGACCCAGTACTTC
cdr3_aa: CASRPGLDQETQYF

d_call: .
clone_size: .
j_call: TRBJ2-1
v_call: TRBV7-3
cdr3_nt: TGTGCCAGCAGCTTGGGAGGCAGTTACAATGAGCAGTTCTTC
cdr3_aa: CASSLGGSYNEQFF

d_call: .
clone_size: .
j_call: TRBJ1-2
v_call: TRBV21-1
cdr3_nt: TGTGCCAGCAGCAAAGTGAGCAGGGGGCCAGATTTCTATGGCTACACCTTC
cdr3_aa: CASSKVSRGPDFYGYTF

d_call: .
clone_size: .
j_call: TRBJ1-5
v_call: TRBV25-1
cdr3_nt: TGTGCCAGCAGTACAGGGAATCAGCCCCAGCATTTT
cdr3_aa: CASSTGNQPQHF

d_call: .
clone_size: few
j_call: TRBJ1-1
v_call: TRBV18
cdr3_nt: TGTGCCAGCTCCCCGCGGGGGATGGGTAGGACTGAAGCTTTCTTT
cdr3_aa: CASSPRGMGRTEAFF

d_call: .
clone_size: .
j_call: TRBJ1-3
v_call: TRBV25-1
cdr3_nt: TGTGCCAGCAGTGGGACTGGCGGAAACACCATATATTTT
cdr3_aa: CASSGTGGNTIYF

d_call: TRBD2
clone_size: .
j_call: TRBJ2-6
v_call: TRBV18
cdr3_nt: TGTGCCAGCTCACCACCGGGAGGGCCCTGGGCCAACGTCCTGACTTTC
cdr3_aa: CASSPPGGPWANVLTF

d_call: TRBD1
clone_size: .
j_call: TRBJ2-5
v_call: TRBV24-1
cdr3_nt: TGTGCCACCAGTGACCCGCAGGGGGCCGGGGAGACCCAGTACTTC
cdr3_aa: CATSDPQGAGETQYF

d_call: TRBD1
clone_size: once
j_call: TRBJ1-3
v_call: TRBV9
cdr3_nt: TGTGCCAGCAGCGTAGGGTGGGACAGGGGAAACACCATATATTTT
cdr3_aa: CASSVGWDRGNTIYF

d_call: TRBD1
clone_size: .
j_call: TRBJ2-4
v_call: TRBV14
cdr3_nt: TGTGCCAGCAGCCCTTGGACAGGTAGTAACATTCAGTACTTC
cdr3_aa: CASSPWTGSNIQYF

d_call: .
clone_size: .
j_call: TRBJ1-1
v_call: TRBV7-2
cdr3_nt: TGTGCCAGCAGCTCGGTGAACACTGAAGCTTTCTTT
cdr3_aa: CASSSVNTEAFF

d_call: .
clone_size: .
j_call: TRBJ1-3
v_call: TRBV19
cdr3_nt: TGTGCGACATCCCGGGGGGCTAATGGAAACACCATATATTTT
cdr3_aa: CATSRGANGNTIYF

d_call: TRBD2
clone_size: .
j_call: TRBJ2-5
v_call: TRBV5-1
cdr3_nt: TGCGCCAGCAGCTTGGTGGGAGGGCAGCAAGAGACCCAGTACTTC
cdr3_aa: CASSLVGGQQETQYF

d_call: TRBD1
clone_size: .
j_call: TRBJ2-4
v_call: TRBV29-1
cdr3_nt: TGCAGCGTTGAACTCGGCAGGGGGCCTGGAAACATTCAGTACTTC
cdr3_aa: CSVELGRGPGNIQYF

d_call: .
clone_size: .
j_call: TRBJ1-4
v_call: TRBV19
cdr3_nt: TGTGCCAGTAGTCGTCCAGGGGTGGATGAAAAACTGTTTTTT
cdr3_aa: CASSRPGVDEKLFF

d_call: TRBD1
clone_size: .
j_call: TRBJ1-6
v_call: TRBV5-4
cdr3_nt: TGTGCCAGCAGCTTGGAGTGGTCTGGACAGGGGGAATCACCCCTCCACTTT
cdr3_aa: CASSLEWSGQGESPLHF

d_call: .
clone_size: .
j_call: TRBJ1-4
v_call: TRBV6-5
cdr3_nt: TGTGCCAGCAGGGGCTACGTTAATGAAAAACTGTTTTTT
cdr3_aa: CASRGYVNEKLFF

d_call: .
clone_size: .
j_call: TRBJ2-5
v_call: TRBV24-1
cdr3_nt: TGTGCCACCAGTGATTTGCTCCAAGAGACCCAGTACTTC
cdr3_aa: CATSDLLQETQYF

d_call: .
clone_size: .
j_call: TRBJ2-1
v_call: TRBV5-1
cdr3_nt: TGCGCCAGCAGCTTGGAAGGCGAGCCGGGCTACAATGAGCAGTTCTTC
cdr3_aa: CASSLEGEPGYNEQFF

d_call: .
clone_size: .
j_call: TRBJ1-6
v_call: TRBV7-9
cdr3_nt: TGTGCCAGCAGCTTAGTCAACAGGGATGTTGAGAATTCACCCCTCCACTTT
cdr3_aa: CASSLVNRDVENSPLHF

d_call: TRBD1
clone_size: .
j_call: TRBJ2-5
v_call: TRBV23-1
cdr3_nt: TGCGCCAGCAGTCATTCGACAGGGGGCCCCCAAAATGAGACCCAGTACTTC
cdr3_aa: CASSHSTGGPQNETQYF

d_call: .
clone_size: .
j_call: TRBJ2-3
v_call: TRBV6-5
cdr3_nt: TGTGCCAGCAGTTACTCGGTTACGGTTGTCGATACGCAGTATTTT
cdr3_aa: CASSYSVTVVDTQYF

d_call: .
clone_size: .
j_call: TRBJ1-2
v_call: TRBV2
cdr3_nt: TGTGCCAGCAGCTATTTGATGGGGGAGGACGGCTACACCTTC
cdr3_aa: CASSYLMGEDGYTF

d_call: .
clone_size: .
j_call: TRBJ1-3
v_call: TRBV18
cdr3_nt: TGTGCCACCACAGCGGAGGAGGGAAACACCATATATTTT
cdr3_aa: CATTAEEGNTIYF

d_call: .
clone_size: .
j_call: TRBJ2-6
v_call: TRBV18
cdr3_nt: TGTGCCAGCTCAGAGGTCATGGCTCCTGGGGCCAACGTCCTGACTTTC
cdr3_aa: CASSEVMAPGANVLTF

d_call: .
clone_size: .
j_call: TRBJ1-3
v_call: TRBV5-1
cdr3_nt: TGCGCCAGCAGCTTAGGGGGGGTACGAGCTGGAAACACCATATATTTT
cdr3_aa: CASSLGGVRAGNTIYF